The 2 T cell receptor beta chains below all came from one sample that was sequenced in a study of control samples from healthy donors and cancer patients. Sequencing was performed with immunoSEQ multiplex PCR; in TCRdb, only in-frame clones are kept and a portion is missing. The data show about 150,000 clones, roughly nine tenths seen once. The material sequenced was blood. The receptors stem from a man between 25 and 39 years old in good health.

The chain employs TRBV11-2 and TRBJ2-1; 11 positions agree with TRBD2. The CDR3 loop spans 17 amino acids. V lost 5 bases to trimming and J lost 5 bases; unmatched junction nucleotides: 11. The germline V gene has CDR1 SGHAT and CDR2 FQNNGV. The CDR3 protein is CASSPRAGLADNNEQFF. The CDR3 nucleotides are TGTGCCAGCAGCCCTAGGGCGGGACTAGCGGATAACAATGAGCAGTTCTTC.

The count of this clone is one. This chain joins TRBV3-1 (or the pseudogene TRBV3-2) and TRBJ2-7; no clear D. Trimming took 4 bases from V and 4 from J, leaving 8 bases between them. Germline V gene lookup returns CDR1 LGHDT and CDR2 YNNKEL (reference sequence). The CDR3 consists of 12 residues. Here the CDR3 DNA reads TGTGCCAGCAGCCCCGGGCGTTACGAGCAGTACTTC. This gives the protein CASSPGRYEQYF.